The entry below describes one TCR beta chain. The antigen is undetermined. The record originates from a study of Graves' ophthalmopathy and Graves' hyperthyroidism. Points from the study as a whole: Classification of ophthalmopathy versus stable hyperthyroidism by a 13-signature model yielded 85% to 90% sensitivity and around 81% specificity. The model predicted ophthalmopathy progression with roughly 71% sensitivity and approximately 72% specificity.

Germline V gives CDR1 KGHSH, CDR2 LQKENI. CDR3 length: 16 residues. The junction had 5 bases not matched to a gene; V was cut back by 2 bases and J by 0 bases. Diagnostic conclusions were grounded in clinical symptoms, serum thyroxine, TRAb, thyroid ultrasound and orbital computed tomography. Fresh peripheral blood (less than 11 ml) yielded the PBMCs. RNA transcripts yielded amplified TCR beta CDR3 regions. The library came from an HTBI-primed first-round RT-PCR and a second-round multiplex PCR. TCRdb passed the multiplex PCR reads through MiXCR, listing each CDR3 protein once. This table holds approximately 700,000 distinct CDR3 sequences, 40% found once.

Sequencing was carried out using peripheral blood. This chain links TRBV18 with TRBJ2-7, with 9 bases aligning to TRBD2. The receptor comes from an adult man with Graves' ophthalmopathy. CDR3 sequence reads: CASSPSLAGSSYEQYF. The CDR3 DNA reads TGTGCCAGCTCACCATCTCTAGCGGGGAGCTCCTACGAGCAGTACTTC.